What follows describes a single TCR beta chain. The CDR3 totals 16 residues. The germline V gene encodes CDR1 MGHRA and CDR2 YSYEKL. J was trimmed by 2 bases and V by 0 bases; bases with no gene match: 2. This sample is part of a study of CD8 T cells in Susac syndrome. Random hexamers were used to reverse transcribe an amount of about 0.45 to 1 ug RNA. TCRdb analysed the immunoSEQ multiplex PCR reads with MiXCR anew, one entry per CDR3 protein. The sample has 100,000 to 150,000 distinct CDR3 sequences, 80% to 95% seen once. The TCR originated in a human donor with multiple sclerosis. The chain recombines TRBV4-1 with TRBJ2-1; 9 bases map to TRBD2. Sequenced material: CD8+ T cells from PBMCs. CDR3 amino acids: CASSQDASGAYNEQFF. CDR3 DNA: TGCGCCAGCAGCCAAGATGCTAGCGGGGCCTACAATGAGCAGTTCTTC.